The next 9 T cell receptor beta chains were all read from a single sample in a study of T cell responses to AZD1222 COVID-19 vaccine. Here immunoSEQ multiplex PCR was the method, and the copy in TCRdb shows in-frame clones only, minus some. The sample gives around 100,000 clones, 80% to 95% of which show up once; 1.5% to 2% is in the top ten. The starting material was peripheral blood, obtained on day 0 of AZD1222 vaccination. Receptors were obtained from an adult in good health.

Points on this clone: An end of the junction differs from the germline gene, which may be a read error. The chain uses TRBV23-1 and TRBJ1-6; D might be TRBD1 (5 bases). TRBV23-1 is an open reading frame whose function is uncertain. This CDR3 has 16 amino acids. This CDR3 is CASNQPGLPSDSPLHF. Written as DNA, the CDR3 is TGCGCCAGCAATCAACCGGGGCTCCCAAGCGATTCACCCCTCCACTTT.

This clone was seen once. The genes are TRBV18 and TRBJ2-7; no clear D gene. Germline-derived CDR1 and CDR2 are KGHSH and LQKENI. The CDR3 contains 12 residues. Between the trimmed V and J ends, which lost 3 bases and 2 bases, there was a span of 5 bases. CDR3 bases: TGTGCCAGCTCACCGCCAACCTACGAGCAGTACTTC. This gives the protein CASSPPTYEQYF.

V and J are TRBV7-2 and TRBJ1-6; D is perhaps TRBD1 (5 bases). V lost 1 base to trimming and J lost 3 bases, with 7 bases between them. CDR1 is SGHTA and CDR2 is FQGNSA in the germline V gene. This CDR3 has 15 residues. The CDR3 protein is CASSLVRGYNSPLHF. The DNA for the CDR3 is TGTGCCAGCAGCTTAGTAAGGGGCTATAATTCACCCCTCCACTTT.

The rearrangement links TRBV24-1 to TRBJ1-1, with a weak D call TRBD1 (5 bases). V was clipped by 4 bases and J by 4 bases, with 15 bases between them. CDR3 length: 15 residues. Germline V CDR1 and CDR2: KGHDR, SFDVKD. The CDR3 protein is CATSESGLDSTEAFF. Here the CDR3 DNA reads TGTGCCACCAGTGAATCGGGGCTTGATAGCACTGAAGCTTTCTTT.

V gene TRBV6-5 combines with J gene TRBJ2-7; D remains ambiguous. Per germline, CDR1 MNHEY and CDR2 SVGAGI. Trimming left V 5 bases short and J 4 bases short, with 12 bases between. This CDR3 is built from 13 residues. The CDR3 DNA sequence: TGTGCCAGCAGTCCCCCAGCCGGGTACGAGCAGTACTTC. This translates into CASSPPAGYEQYF.

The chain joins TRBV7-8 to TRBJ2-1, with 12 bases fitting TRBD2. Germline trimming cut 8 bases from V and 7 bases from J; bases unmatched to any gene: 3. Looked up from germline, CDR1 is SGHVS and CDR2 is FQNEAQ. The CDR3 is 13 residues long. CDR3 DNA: TGTGCCAGCGGACTAGCGGGAATAAATGAGCAGTTCTTC. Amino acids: CASGLAGINEQFF.

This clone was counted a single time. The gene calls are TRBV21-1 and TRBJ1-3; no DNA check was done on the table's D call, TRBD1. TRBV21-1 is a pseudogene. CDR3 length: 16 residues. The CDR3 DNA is TGTGCCAGCAGGGGGGACAGGCCAGACTCTGGAAACACCATATATTTT. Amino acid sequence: CASRGDRPDSGNTIYF.

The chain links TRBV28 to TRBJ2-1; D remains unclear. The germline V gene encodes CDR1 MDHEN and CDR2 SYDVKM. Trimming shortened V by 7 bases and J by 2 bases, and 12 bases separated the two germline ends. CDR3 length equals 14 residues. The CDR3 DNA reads TGTGCCAGCACCACCGGTTGGCCCTACAATGAGCAGTTCTTC. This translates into CASTTGWPYNEQFF.

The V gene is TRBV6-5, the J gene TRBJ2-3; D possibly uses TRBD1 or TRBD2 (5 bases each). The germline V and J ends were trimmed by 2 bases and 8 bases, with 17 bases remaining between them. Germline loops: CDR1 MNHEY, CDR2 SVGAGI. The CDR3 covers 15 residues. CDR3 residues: CASSYGWQGAPTQYF. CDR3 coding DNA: TGTGCCAGCAGTTACGGATGGCAGGGAGCACCTACGCAGTATTTT.